This T cell receptor beta chain was captured in a study of PD-1 blockade in classical Hodgkin lymphoma. Profiled with immunoSEQ multiplex PCR; TCRdb holds only in-frame clones, not every one. The sample carries roughly 77,000 clones, over 90% recorded once. The V gene end was trimmed by 2 bases and the J gene end by 5 bases; junction bases not matched to a gene: 3. Per the germline V gene, CDR1 is SGDLS and CDR2 is YYNGEE. The CDR3 has 14 residues. Time point of the sample: newly diagnosed, previously untreated cHL patient sample. PBMCs representing newly diagnosed, untreated classical Hodgkin lymphoma functioned as the comparison. On this clone: Its antigen is unidentified.

Study-level findings and limits: Lower baseline TCR diversity was reported for newly diagnosed patients than for healthy donors.

The material sequenced was peripheral blood mononuclear cells (PBMCs). The receptor comes from a human donor with classical Hodgkin lymphoma. V usage is TRBV9 and J usage is TRBJ2-2, with 7 bases identical to TRBD2. CDR3 region: CASSVTGGTGELFF. In DNA, the CDR3 is TGTGCCAGCAGCGTCACCGGGGGGACCGGGGAGCTGTTTTTT.